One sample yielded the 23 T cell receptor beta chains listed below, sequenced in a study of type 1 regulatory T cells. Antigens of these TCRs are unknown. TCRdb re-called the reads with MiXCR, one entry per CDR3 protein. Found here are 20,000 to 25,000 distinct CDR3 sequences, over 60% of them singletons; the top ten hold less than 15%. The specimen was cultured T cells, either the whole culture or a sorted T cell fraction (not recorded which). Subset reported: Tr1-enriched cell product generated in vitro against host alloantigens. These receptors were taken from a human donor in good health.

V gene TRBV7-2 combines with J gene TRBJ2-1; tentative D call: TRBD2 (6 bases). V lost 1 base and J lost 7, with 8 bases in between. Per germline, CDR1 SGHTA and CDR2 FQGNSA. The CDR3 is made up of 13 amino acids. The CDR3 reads CASSLVGGNEQFF. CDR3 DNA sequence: TGTGCCAGCAGCTTAGTGGGGGGAAATGAGCAGTTCTTC.

CDR3 bases: TGTGCCAGCAGCCAGACTAGAGCCCCCCTCGAGCAGTACTTC. Translating it yields CASSQTRAPLEQYF. The rearrangement joins TRBV7-2 to TRBJ2-7; a weak D match, TRBD2 (6 bases). Germline V gene lookup returns CDR1 SGHTA and CDR2 FQGNSA. Trimming pared 5 bases from V and 6 bases from J, leaving 17 bases between. The CDR3 has 14 residues.

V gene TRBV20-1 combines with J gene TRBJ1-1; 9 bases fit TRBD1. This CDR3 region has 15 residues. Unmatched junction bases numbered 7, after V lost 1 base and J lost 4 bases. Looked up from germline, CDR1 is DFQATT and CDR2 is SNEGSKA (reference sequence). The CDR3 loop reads CSARGGQGSATEAFF. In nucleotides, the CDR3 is TGCAGTGCTAGAGGTGGACAGGGGAGCGCCACTGAAGCTTTCTTT.

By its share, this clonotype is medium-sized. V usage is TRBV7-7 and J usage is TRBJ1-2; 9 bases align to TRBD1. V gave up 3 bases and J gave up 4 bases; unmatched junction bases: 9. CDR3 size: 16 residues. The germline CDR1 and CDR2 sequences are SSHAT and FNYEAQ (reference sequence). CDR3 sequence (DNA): TGTGCCAGCAGCTTTGGGTCGACAGGGGGTCTCTATGGCTACACCTTC. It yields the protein CASSFGSTGGLYGYTF.

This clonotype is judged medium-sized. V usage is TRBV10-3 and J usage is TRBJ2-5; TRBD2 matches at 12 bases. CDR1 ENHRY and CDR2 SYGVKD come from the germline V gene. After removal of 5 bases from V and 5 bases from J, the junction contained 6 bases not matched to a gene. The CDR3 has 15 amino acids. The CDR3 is CAISPTSGGLETQYF. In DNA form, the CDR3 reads TGTGCCATCAGTCCGACTAGCGGGGGATTGGAGACCCAGTACTTC.

CDR3 nucleotide sequence: TGCGCCAGCAGCGCCCGACAGGTCTCGGGCACCGGGGAGCTGTTTTTT. Translated: CASSARQVSGTGELFF. This sequence joins TRBV5-1 and TRBJ2-2; tentatively, D is TRBD1 (6 bases). Germline loops: CDR1 SGHRS, CDR2 YFSETQ. The CDR3 has 16 residues. V was trimmed by 4 bases and J by 4 bases, leaving 17 bases between them. The whole variable domain, filled in from reference TRBV5-1 and TRBJ2-2, reads KAGVTQTPRYLIKTRGQQVTLSCSPISGHRSVSWYQQTPGQGLQFLFEYFSETQRNKGNFPGRFSGRQFSNSRSEMNVSTLELGDSALYLCASSARQVSGTGELFFGEGSRLTVL.

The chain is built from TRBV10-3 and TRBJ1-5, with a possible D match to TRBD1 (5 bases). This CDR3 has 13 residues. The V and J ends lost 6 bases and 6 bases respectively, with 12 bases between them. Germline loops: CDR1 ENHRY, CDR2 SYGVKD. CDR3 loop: CAISAGTGQPQHF. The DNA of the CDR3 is TGTGCCATCAGCGCAGGGACGGGTCAGCCCCAGCATTTT.

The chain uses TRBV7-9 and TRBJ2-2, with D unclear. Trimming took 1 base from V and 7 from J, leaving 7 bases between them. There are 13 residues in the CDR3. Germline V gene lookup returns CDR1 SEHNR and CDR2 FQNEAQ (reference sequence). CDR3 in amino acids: CASSLVGNGELFF. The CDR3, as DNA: TGTGCCAGCAGCTTAGTGGGGAACGGGGAGCTGTTTTTT.

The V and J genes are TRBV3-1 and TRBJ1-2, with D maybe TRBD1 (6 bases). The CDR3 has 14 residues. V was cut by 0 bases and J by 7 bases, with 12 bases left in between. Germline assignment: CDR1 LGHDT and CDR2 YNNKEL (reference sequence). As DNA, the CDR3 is TGTGCCAGCAGCCAAGACGGGGGGGCCAGTGGCTACACCTTC. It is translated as CASSQDGGASGYTF.

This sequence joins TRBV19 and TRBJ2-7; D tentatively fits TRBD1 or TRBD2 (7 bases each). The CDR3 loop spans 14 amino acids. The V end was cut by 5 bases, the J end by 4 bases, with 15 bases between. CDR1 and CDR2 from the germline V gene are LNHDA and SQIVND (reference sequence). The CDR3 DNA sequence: TGTGCCAGTAGTGAGCGGGACAGATCTTACGAGCAGTACTTC. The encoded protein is CASSERDRSYEQYF.

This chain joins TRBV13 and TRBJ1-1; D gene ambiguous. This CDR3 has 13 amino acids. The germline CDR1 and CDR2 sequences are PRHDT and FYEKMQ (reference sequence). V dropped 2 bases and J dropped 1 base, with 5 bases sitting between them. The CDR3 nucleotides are TGTGCCAGCAGCTTATATGGGAACACTGAAGCTTTCTTT. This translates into CASSLYGNTEAFF.

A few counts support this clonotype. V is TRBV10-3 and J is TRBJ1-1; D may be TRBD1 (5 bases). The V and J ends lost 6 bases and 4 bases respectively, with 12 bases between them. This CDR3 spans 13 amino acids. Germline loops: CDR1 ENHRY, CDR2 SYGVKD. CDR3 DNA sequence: TGTGCCATCAGCGAGGGGAGCCTCACTGAAGCTTTCTTT. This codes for CAISEGSLTEAFF.

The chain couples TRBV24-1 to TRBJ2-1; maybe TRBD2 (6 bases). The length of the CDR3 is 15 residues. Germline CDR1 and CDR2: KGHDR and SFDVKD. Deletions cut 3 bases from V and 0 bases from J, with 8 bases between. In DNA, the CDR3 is TGTGCCACCAGTGATGGAGGGAGCTCCTACAATGAGCAGTTCTTC. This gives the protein CATSDGGSSYNEQFF.

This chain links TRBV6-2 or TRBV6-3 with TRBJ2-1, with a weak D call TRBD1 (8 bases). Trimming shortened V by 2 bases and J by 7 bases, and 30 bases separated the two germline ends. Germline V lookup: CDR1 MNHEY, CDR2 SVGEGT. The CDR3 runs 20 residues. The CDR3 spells CASSYKSGQGGPPTSNEQFF. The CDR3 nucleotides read TGTGCCAGCAGTTACAAGAGTGGACAGGGAGGGCCCCCTACGAGTAATGAGCAGTTCTTC.

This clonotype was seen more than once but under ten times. The CDR3 nucleotides read TGCGCCAGCAGCCAGGCCGGGCCTGGGCGGCACACCGGGGAGCTGTTTTTT. Encoded protein: CASSQAGPGRHTGELFF. The rearrangement links TRBV4-1 to TRBJ2-2; no firm D call. With 3 bases removed from V and 3 bases from J, the gap between germline ends came to 17 bases. The CDR3 is made up of 17 amino acids. Germline V gene lookup returns CDR1 MGHRA and CDR2 YSYEKL.

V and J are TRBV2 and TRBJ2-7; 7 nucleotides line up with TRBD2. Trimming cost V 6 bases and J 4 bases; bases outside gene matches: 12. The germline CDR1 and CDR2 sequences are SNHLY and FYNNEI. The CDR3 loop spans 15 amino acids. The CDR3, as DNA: TGTGCCAGCAGGGCCCGGGGGGAGATCCTGTACGAGCAGTACTTC. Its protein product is CASRARGEILYEQYF.

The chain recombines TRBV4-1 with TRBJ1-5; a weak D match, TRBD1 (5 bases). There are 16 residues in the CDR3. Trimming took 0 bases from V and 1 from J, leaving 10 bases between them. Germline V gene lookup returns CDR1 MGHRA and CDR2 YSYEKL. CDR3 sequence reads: CASSQEGGASNQPQHF. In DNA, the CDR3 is TGCGCCAGCAGCCAAGAAGGTGGGGCAAGCAATCAGCCCCAGCATTTT.

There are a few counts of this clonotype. The CDR3 bases are TGTGCCAGCAGTATACAGGGGGCGCTTTACAATGAGCAGTTCTTC. This sequence encodes CASSIQGALYNEQFF. The rearrangement uses TRBV12-3 or TRBV12-4 and TRBJ2-1, with 9 bases aligning to TRBD1. The V gene end was trimmed by 5 bases and the J gene end by 4 bases; junction bases not matched to a gene: 6. The CDR3 spans 15 residues.

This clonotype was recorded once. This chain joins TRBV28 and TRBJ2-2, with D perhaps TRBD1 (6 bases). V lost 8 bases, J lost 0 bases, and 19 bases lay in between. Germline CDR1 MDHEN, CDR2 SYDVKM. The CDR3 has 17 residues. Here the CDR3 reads CASSSGQPTANTGELFF. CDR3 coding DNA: TGTGCCAGCTCCTCCGGACAGCCAACAGCGAACACCGGGGAGCTGTTTTTT.

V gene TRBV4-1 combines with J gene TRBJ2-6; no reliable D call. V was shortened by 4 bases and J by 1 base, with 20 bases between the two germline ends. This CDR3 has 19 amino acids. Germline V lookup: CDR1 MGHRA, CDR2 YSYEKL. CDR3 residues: CASSPQRVGDTSGANVLTF. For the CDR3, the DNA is TGCGCCAGCAGCCCTCAAAGGGTGGGTGACACATCTGGGGCCAACGTCCTGACTTTC.

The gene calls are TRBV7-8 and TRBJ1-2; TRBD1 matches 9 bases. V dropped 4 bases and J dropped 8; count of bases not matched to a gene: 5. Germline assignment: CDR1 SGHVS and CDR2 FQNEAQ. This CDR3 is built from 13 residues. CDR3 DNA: TGTGCCAGCAGCTCTACAGGGGGCCAAGGCTACACCTTC. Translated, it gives CASSSTGGQGYTF.

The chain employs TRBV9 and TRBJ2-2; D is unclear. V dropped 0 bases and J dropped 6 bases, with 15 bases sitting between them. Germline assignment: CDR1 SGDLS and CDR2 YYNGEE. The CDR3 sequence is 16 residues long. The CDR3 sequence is CASSVGGPLTSGELFF. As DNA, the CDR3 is TGTGCCAGCAGCGTAGGGGGTCCCCTAACATCCGGGGAGCTGTTTTTT.

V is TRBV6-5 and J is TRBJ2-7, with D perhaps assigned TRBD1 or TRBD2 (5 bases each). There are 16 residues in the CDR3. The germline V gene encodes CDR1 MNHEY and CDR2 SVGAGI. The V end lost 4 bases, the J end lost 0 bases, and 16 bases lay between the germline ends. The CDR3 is CASSSGTARSSYEQYF. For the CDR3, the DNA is TGTGCCAGCAGTTCGGGGACGGCCCGGAGCTCCTACGAGCAGTACTTC.